One and the same sample provided the 5 T cell receptor beta chains below, sequenced in a study of blood T cells in healthy people across ages. A second PCR, run for about 6 to 12 cycles, used a sample-barcoded 5' primer plus a J-beta primer mix. A single record per CDR3 protein comes from TCRdb applying MiXCR to the 5' RACE reads. The sample contains about 1.4 million distinct CDR3 sequences, approximately 59% of which appear only once. Specimen: blood. Source of these receptors: a man aged 18 to 35 in good health.

This CDR3 reads CASSQRQTNEKLFF. The CDR3, as DNA: TGTGCCAGCAGCCAACGGCAAACTAATGAAAAACTGTTTTTT. The gene calls are TRBV14 and TRBJ1-4, with D uncertain. The V end was cut by 2 bases, the J end by 1 base, with 5 bases between. Per the germline V gene, CDR1 is SGHDN and CDR2 is FVKESK. The CDR3 has 14 residues.

Only a few counts were recorded for this clonotype. The J gene is TRBJ1-2, the V gene TRBV3-1; 7 nucleotides match TRBD1. With 4 bases clipped from V and 6 bases from J, the junction kept 5 bases outside the gene matches. Germline CDR1 is LGHDT and CDR2 is YNNKEL (reference sequence). The CDR3 spans 13 residues. CDR3 region: CASSPGTAHGYTF. CDR3 sequence (DNA): TGTGCCAGCAGCCCCGGGACAGCTCATGGCTACACCTTC.

V usage is TRBV15 and J usage is TRBJ2-3, with 10 bases aligning to TRBD2. Germline trimming cut 2 bases from V and 5 bases from J; bases unmatched to any gene: 7. Germline CDR1 LNHNV, CDR2 YYDKDF (reference sequence). The CDR3 spans 16 residues. The CDR3: CATSRSTSGVRDTQYF. The CDR3 coding sequence is TGTGCCACCAGCAGATCAACTAGCGGGGTGAGAGATACGCAGTATTTT.

The chain combines TRBV6-5 with TRBJ1-2, with 8 bases fitting TRBD1. The CDR3 has 14 amino acids. Losses at the gene ends were 0 bases for V and 7 bases for J; bases not matched to a gene: 4. CDR1 is MNHEY, CDR2 SVGAGI, per germline. CDR3 sequence reads: CASSYSSGGFGYTF. CDR3 coding DNA: TGTGCCAGCAGTTACTCCTCAGGGGGCTTTGGCTACACCTTC.

This CDR3 is CSVPERDREAFF. The CDR3 coding sequence is TGCAGCGTACCCGAGCGGGACAGAGAAGCTTTCTTT. V and J are TRBV29-1 and TRBJ1-1, with 7 positions matching TRBD1. The J segment lost 8 bases and the V segment lost 6 bases, leaving 9 bases of the junction unmatched. The CDR3 extends over 12 amino acids. The germline V gene encodes CDR1 SQVTM and CDR2 ANQGSEA.